Shown below are 17 T cell receptor beta chains from a single sample sequenced in a study of blood T cell repertoires in COVID-19. The protocol was immunoSEQ multiplex PCR, while the TCRdb copy is restricted to in-frame clones and leaves out a portion. In the table there are about 430,000 clones, about 88% of which are singletons. Sequencing was performed on PBMCs or T cells enriched from blood (not recorded which). The receptors derive from a woman aged 18 to 35 who had been exposed to COVID-19.

V and J are TRBV18 and TRBJ1-5; D is unresolved. This CDR3 is 16 amino acids long. Germline CDR1 reads KGHSH; CDR2 reads LQKENI. V lost 6 bases, J lost 0 bases, and 15 bases lay in between. The chain's CDR3 is CASSTGGSTSNQPQHF. In DNA form, the CDR3 reads TGTGCCAGCTCTACCGGAGGGAGTACTAGCAATCAGCCCCAGCATTTT.

The genes are TRBV6-5 and TRBJ2-7; D is possibly TRBD2 (7 bases). V lost 11 bases and J lost 6, with 26 bases in between. Germline CDR1 is MNHEY and CDR2 is SVGAGI. The CDR3 is 15 amino acids. The CDR3 region has the DNA TGTGCCGGCACTCTAGGGGGAGGGGTGGCGGGCGAGCAGTACTTC. It translates to CAGTLGGGVAGEQYF.

A single count supports this clone. This chain joins TRBV5-4 and TRBJ1-1; 8 nucleotides line up with TRBD1. Germline CDR1 SGHNT, CDR2 YYREEE (reference sequence). The CDR3 is 15 residues long. V shed 9 bases, J shed 5 bases, and the junction held 15 bases outside the gene matches. CDR3 region: CATLTLTQGATEAFF. CDR3 sequence (DNA): TGTGCCACCCTAACTTTAACCCAGGGGGCGACTGAAGCTTTCTTT.

The rearrangement uses TRBV27 and TRBJ2-7; 9 bases align to TRBD2. The CDR3 contains 11 residues. CDR1 MNHEY and CDR2 SMNVEV come from the germline V gene (reference sequence). With V trimmed by 7 bases and J by 13 bases, 8 bases remained unmatched. For the CDR3, the DNA is TGTGCCAGCACCCGCGGGGGGGAGCGATACTTC. It translates to CASTRGGERYF.

V and J are TRBV4-2 and TRBJ2-1; the match to TRBD2 covers 9 bases. Germline CDR1 reads LGHNA; CDR2 reads YNFKEQ. The CDR3 contains 15 residues. The V and J ends lost 0 bases and 9 bases, in that order; junction bases with no gene match: 6. The chain's CDR3 is CASSQDAGGPSEQFF. The CDR3 nucleotides read TGTGCCAGCAGCCAAGACGCGGGGGGGCCCAGTGAGCAGTTCTTC.

This clone was recorded once. The CDR3 region is CASSRLAGPNEQFF. CDR3 in DNA: TGCGCCAGCAGCCGACTAGCGGGGCCCAATGAGCAGTTCTTC. This chain connects TRBV5-1 to TRBJ2-1, with TRBD2 matching 11 bases. Trimming took 4 bases from V and 6 from J; bases not matched to a gene: 3. Germline lookup yields CDR1 SGHRS and CDR2 YFSETQ. The CDR3 sequence is 14 residues long.

The chain uses TRBV28 and TRBJ1-3; D not certain. The germline gives CDR1 MDHEN, CDR2 SYDVKM. Trimming took 8 bases from V and 0 from J, leaving 14 bases between them. The CDR3 has 15 amino acids. CDR3 loop: CASRRNRDSGNTIYF. The DNA of the CDR3 is TGTGCCAGCCGGAGGAATAGGGACTCTGGAAACACCATATATTTT.

V gene TRBV19 combines with J gene TRBJ2-2, with 9 bases aligning to TRBD1. The CDR3 sequence is 18 residues long. From germline, CDR1 is LNHDA and CDR2 SQIVND (reference sequence). The ends lost 3 bases at V and 4 bases at J; junction bases unmatched: 12. This CDR3 reads CASSILEYRGPRTGELFF. CDR3 DNA sequence: TGTGCCAGTAGTATTTTGGAATACAGGGGGCCACGCACCGGGGAGCTGTTTTTT. Using reference TRBV19 and TRBJ2-2 for the parts outside the CDR3, the full variable domain is DGGITQSPKYLFRKEGQNVTLSCEQNLNHDAMYWYRQDPGQGLRLIYYSQIVNDFQKGDIAEGYSVSREKKESFPLTVTSAQKNPTAFYLCASSILEYRGPRTGELFFGEGSRLTVL.

This clone has only a few counts. The V and J genes are TRBV5-6 and TRBJ2-5; D remains unclear. This CDR3 is 12 amino acids long. The germline V and J ends were trimmed by 3 bases and 5 bases, with 8 bases remaining between them. CDR1 and CDR2 (germline): SGHDT, YYEEEE. For the CDR3, the DNA is TGTGCCAGCAGCTCTTTAAGCGAGACCCAGTACTTC. Its protein product is CASSSLSETQYF.

CDR3 protein: CASSQEIGELYGYTF. The CDR3 nucleotides read TGTGCCAGCAGCCAAGAGATCGGGGAGTTGTATGGCTACACCTTC. This chain uses TRBV14 with TRBJ1-2; D gene uncertain. The CDR3 has 15 residues. Per the germline V gene, CDR1 is SGHDN and CDR2 is FVKESK. V gave up 0 bases and J gave up 5 bases, with 13 bases separating them.

This chain joins TRBV6-5 and TRBJ1-1; D gene unclear. CDR1 and CDR2 from the germline V gene are MNHEY and SVGAGI. The CDR3 consists of 15 residues. With 0 bases removed from V and 7 bases from J, the gap between germline ends came to 15 bases. The CDR3 region is CASSYSTRVASEAFF. For the CDR3, the DNA is TGTGCCAGCAGTTACTCGACGCGGGTTGCCAGTGAAGCTTTCTTT.

This rearrangement joins TRBV27 to TRBJ1-2, with D perhaps matching TRBD1 (5 bases). Germline loops: CDR1 MNHEY, CDR2 SMNVEV (reference sequence). The germline V and J ends were trimmed by 5 bases and 3 bases, with 13 bases remaining between them. This CDR3 spans 14 amino acids. In DNA form, the CDR3 reads TGTGCCAGCAGTCCATTGGACATGTACTATGGCTACACCTTC. Amino acids: CASSPLDMYYGYTF.

This chain connects TRBV18 to TRBJ2-7, with D tentatively TRBD1 (5 bases). The V and J ends lost 5 bases and 4 bases respectively, with 12 bases between them. The germline V gene encodes CDR1 KGHSH and CDR2 LQKENI. This CDR3 has 13 amino acids. The chain's CDR3 is CASSTSQGYEQYF. CDR3 sequence (DNA): TGTGCCAGCTCAACGAGCCAGGGTTACGAGCAGTACTTC.

V and J are TRBV19 and TRBJ2-7, with 7 bases aligning to TRBD1. Germline V lookup: CDR1 LNHDA, CDR2 SQIVND (reference sequence). V lost 7 bases to trimming and J lost 2 bases; unmatched junction nucleotides: 5. The CDR3 length is 13 residues. CDR3 protein: CASKMRGPYEQYF. CDR3 nucleotides: TGTGCCAGTAAAATGAGGGGGCCCTACGAGCAGTACTTC.

The chain has TRBV18 and TRBJ2-7, with TRBD1 identical over 8 bases. The CDR3 is 12 amino acids. J lost 6 bases, V lost 4 bases, and 2 bases had no gene match. CDR1 KGHSH and CDR2 LQKENI come from the germline V gene. Here the CDR3 DNA reads TGTGCCAGCTCACAAGACAGGGGCGAGCAGTACTTC. Translated, it gives CASSQDRGEQYF.

This chain joins TRBV11-2 and TRBJ1-1; 9 nucleotides line up with TRBD1. Germline V CDR1 and CDR2: SGHAT, FQNNGV. With V trimmed by 5 bases and J by 5 bases, 9 bases remained unmatched. The CDR3 runs 15 residues. The CDR3 bases are TGTGCCAGCAGCCCTGGGACAGGGAAGGCGACTGAAGCTTTCTTT. It is translated as CASSPGTGKATEAFF.

The J gene is TRBJ1-4, the V gene TRBV4-3, with a weak D call TRBD1 (5 bases). In germline, CDR1 is LGHNA, CDR2 YSLEER. CDR3 length: 16 amino acids. The germline V and J ends were trimmed by 4 bases and 8 bases, with 20 bases remaining between them. The CDR3 DNA is TGCGCCAGCAGCCGGGGTGGATCAGGGTGGGGCGAAAAACTGTTTTTT. This encodes CASSRGGSGWGEKLFF.